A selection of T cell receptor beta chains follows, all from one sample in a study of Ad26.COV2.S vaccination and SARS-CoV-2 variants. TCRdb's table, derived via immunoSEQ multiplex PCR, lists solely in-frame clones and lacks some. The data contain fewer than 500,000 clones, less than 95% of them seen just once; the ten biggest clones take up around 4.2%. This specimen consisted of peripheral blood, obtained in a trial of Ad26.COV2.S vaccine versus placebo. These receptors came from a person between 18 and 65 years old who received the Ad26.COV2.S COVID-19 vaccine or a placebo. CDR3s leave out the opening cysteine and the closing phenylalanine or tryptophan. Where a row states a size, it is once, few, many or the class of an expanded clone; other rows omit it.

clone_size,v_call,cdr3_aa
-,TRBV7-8,ASSHTRTSGSLDNEQF
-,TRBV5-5,ASSLKNSNSYEQY
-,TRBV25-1,ASSEYSGRTDTQY
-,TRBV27,ASSRSRSGANVLT
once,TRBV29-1,SVRTGGLNTEAF
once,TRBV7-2,ASSSMGGRLRNEQY
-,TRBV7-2,ASSLRGGTEAF
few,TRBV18,ASSPRRPGNTIY
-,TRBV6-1,ASSVGSASGATYEQY
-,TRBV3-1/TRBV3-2,ASSPGTEQETQY
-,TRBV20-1,SAQGPYEQY
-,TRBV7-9,ASSFPTLAGVGETQY
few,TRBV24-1,ATSDSRTSGSADTQY
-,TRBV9,ASSPGFGRHEQY
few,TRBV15,ATSRHSLDTQY
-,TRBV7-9,ASSSRTGGEKLF
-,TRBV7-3,ASSPYGGTNEKLF